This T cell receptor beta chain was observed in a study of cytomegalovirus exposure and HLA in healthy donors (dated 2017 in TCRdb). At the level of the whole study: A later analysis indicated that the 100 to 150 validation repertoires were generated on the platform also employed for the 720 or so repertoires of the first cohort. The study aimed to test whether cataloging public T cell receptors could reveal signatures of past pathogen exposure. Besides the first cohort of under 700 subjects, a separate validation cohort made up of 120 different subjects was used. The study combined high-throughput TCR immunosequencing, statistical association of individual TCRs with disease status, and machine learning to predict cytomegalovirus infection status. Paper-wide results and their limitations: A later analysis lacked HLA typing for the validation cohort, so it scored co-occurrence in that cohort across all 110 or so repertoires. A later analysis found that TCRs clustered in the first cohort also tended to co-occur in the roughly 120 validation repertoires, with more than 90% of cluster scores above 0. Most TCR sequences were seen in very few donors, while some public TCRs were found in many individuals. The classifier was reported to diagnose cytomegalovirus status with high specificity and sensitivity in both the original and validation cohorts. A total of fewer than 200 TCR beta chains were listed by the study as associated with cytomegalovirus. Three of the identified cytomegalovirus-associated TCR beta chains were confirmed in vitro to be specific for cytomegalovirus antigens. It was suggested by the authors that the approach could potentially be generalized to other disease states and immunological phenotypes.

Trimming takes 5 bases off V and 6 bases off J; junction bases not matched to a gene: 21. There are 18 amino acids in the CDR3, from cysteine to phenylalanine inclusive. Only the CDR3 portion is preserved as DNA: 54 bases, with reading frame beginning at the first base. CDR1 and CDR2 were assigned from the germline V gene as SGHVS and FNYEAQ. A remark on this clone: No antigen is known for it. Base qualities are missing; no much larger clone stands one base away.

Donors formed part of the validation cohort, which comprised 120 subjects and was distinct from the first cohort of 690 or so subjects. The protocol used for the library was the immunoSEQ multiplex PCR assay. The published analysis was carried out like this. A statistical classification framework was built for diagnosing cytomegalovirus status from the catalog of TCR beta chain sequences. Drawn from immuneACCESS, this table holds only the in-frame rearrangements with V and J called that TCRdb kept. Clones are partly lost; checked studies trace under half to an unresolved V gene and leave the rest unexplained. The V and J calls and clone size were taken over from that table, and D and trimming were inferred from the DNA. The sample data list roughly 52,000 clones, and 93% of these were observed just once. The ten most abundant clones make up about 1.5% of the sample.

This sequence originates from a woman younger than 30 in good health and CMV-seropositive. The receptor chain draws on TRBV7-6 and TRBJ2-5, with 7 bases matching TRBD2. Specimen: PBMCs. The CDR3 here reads CASSTEAWTSLVEKTQYF. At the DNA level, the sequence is TGTGCCAGCAGCACCGAGGCGTGGACTAGTTTAGTGGAAAAGACCCAGTACTTC.